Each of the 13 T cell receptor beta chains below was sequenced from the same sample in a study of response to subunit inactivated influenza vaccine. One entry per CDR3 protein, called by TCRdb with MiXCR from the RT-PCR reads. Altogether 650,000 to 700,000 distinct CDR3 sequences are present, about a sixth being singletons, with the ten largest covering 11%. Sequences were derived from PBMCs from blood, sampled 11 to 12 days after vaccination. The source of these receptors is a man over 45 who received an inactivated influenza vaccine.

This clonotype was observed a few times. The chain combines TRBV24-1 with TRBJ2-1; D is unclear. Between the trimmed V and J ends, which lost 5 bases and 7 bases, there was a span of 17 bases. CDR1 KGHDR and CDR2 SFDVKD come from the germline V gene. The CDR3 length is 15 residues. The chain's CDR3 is CATSGVFPKGNEQFF. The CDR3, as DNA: TGTGCCACCAGTGGGGTCTTCCCGAAAGGTAATGAGCAGTTCTTC.

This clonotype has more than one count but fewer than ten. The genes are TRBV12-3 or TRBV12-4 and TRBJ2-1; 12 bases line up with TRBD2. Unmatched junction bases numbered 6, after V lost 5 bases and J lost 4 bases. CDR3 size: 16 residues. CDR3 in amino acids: CASSAGLAGLYNEQFF. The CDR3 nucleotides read TGTGCCAGCAGTGCAGGACTAGCGGGGTTATACAATGAGCAGTTCTTC.

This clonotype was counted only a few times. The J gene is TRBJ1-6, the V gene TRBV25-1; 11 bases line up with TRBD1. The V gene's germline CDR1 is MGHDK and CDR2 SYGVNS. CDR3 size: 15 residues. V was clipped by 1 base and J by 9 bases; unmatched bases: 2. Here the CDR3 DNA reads TGTGCCAGCAGTGAATGGGGACAGGGGGGTTCACCCCTCCACTTT. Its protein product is CASSEWGQGGSPLHF.

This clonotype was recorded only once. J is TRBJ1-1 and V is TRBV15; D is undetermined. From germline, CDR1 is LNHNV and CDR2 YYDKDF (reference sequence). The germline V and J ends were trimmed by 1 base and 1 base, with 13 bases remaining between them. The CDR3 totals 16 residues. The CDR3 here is CATSRVYYSRNTEAFF. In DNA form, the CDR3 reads TGTGCCACCAGCAGAGTTTATTATTCTCGGAACACTGAAGCTTTCTTT.

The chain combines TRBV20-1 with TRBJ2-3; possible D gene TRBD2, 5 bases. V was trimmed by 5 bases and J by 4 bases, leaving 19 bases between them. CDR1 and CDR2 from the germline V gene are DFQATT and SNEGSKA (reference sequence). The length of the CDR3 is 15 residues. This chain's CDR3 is CSAPRLGGRADTQYF. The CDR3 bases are TGCAGTGCTCCGCGACTGGGCGGGCGGGCAGATACGCAGTATTTT.

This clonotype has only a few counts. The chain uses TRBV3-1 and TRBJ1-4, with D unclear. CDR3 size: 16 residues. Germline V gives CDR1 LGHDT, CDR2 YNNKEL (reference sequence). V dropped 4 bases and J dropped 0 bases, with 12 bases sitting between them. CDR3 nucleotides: TGTGCCAGCAGCCTAGGCGAAGAGACAACTAATGAAAAACTGTTTTTT. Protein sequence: CASSLGEETTNEKLFF.

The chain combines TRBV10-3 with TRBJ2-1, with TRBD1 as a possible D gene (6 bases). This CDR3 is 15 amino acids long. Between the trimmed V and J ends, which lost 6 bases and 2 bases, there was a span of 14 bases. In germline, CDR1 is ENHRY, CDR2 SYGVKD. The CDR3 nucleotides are TGTGCCATCAGCCTCTCCGGGACAACCTACAATGAGCAGTTCTTC. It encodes CAISLSGTTYNEQFF.

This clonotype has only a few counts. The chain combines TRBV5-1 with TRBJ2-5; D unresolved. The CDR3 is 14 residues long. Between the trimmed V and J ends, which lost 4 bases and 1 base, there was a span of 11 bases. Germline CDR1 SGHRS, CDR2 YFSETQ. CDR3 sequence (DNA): TGCGCCAGCAGCCCCCCATGGAGCCAAGAGACCCAGTACTTC. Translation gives CASSPPWSQETQYF.

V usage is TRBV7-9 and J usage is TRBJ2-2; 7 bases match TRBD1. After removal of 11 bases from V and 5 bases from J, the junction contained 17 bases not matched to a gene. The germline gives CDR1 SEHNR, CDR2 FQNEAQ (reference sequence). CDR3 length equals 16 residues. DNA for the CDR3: TGTGCCGGATGGGGATTGGACAGGTTGGAAACCGGGGAGCTGTTTTTT. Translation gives CAGWGLDRLETGELFF.

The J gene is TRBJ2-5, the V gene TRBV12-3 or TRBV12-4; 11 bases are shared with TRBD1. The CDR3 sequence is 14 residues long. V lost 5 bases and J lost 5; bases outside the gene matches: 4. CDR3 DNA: TGTGCCAGCAGTACGGACAGGGGGCTTGAGACCCAGTACTTC. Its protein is CASSTDRGLETQYF.

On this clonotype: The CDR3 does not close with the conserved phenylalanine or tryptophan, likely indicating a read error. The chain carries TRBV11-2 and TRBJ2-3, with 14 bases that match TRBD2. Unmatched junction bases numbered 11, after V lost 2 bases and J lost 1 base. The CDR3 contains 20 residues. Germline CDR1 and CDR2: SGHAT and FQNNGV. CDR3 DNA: TGTGCCAGCAGCTTACCACCCGGGACTAGCGGGAGAACTGGCACAGATACGCAGTATATT. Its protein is CASSLPPGTSGRTGTDTQYI.

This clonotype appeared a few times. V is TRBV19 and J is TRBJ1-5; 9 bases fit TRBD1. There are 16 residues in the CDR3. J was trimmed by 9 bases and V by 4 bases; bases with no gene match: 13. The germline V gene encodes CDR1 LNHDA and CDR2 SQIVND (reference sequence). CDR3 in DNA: TGTGCCAGTAGTACGCGTACGACAGGGGGTTATGGGCCCCAGCATTTT. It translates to CASSTRTTGGYGPQHF.

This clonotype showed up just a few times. CDR3 sequence reads: CSSSGGFSTDTQYF. CDR3 nucleotide sequence: TGCAGTTCCTCGGGGGGCTTTTCCACAGATACGCAGTATTTT. The chain uses TRBV20-1 and TRBJ2-3; TRBD2 might be the D (7 bases). V was pared by 8 bases and J by 2 bases, with 17 bases between. The germline V gene encodes CDR1 DFQATT and CDR2 SNEGSKA (reference sequence). The CDR3 runs to 14 residues.